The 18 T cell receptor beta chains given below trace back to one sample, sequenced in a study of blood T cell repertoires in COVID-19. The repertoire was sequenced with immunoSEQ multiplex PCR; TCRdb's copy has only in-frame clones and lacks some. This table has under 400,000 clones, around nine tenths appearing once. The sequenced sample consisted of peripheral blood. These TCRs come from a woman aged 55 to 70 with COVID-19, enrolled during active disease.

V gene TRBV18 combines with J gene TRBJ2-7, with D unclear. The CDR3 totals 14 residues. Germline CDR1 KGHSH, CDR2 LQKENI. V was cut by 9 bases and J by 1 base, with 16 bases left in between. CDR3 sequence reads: CASSLADKSYEQYF. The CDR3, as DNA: TGTGCCAGTTCGCTCGCGGATAAGTCCTACGAGCAGTACTTC.

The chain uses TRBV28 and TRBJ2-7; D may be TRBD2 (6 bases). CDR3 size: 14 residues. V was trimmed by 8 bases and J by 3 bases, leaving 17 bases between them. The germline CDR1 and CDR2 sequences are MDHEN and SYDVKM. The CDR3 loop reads CASLSWRRGYEQYF. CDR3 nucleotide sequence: TGTGCCAGCCTTAGTTGGCGGAGGGGCTACGAGCAGTACTTC.

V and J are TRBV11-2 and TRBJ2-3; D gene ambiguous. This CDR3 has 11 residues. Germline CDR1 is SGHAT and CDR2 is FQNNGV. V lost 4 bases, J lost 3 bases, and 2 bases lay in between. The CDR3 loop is CASSSTDTQYF. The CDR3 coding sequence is TGTGCCAGCAGCTCGACAGATACGCAGTATTTT.

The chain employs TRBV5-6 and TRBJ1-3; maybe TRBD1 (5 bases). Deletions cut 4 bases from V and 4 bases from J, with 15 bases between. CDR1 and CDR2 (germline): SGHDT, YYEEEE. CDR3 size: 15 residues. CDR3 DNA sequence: TGTGCCAGCAGCCTCTTGGGGGAGGCGGGAAACACCATATATTTT. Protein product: CASSLLGEAGNTIYF.

DNA for the CDR3: TGTGCCAGCAGTTTAGGCTGGGAGTCCTATAATTCACCCCTCCACTTT. This sequence encodes CASSLGWESYNSPLHF. The genes are TRBV28 and TRBJ1-6, with D unclear. Trimming cost V 2 bases and J 1 base, with 9 bases left between them. The CDR3 has 16 amino acids. Germline values: CDR1 MDHEN, CDR2 SYDVKM.

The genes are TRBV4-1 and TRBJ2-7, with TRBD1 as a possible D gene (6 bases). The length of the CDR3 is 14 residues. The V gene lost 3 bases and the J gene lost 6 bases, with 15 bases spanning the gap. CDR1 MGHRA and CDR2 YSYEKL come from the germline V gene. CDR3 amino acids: CASSQPGEGGEQYF. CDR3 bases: TGCGCCAGCAGCCAGCCGGGCGAAGGGGGCGAGCAGTACTTC.

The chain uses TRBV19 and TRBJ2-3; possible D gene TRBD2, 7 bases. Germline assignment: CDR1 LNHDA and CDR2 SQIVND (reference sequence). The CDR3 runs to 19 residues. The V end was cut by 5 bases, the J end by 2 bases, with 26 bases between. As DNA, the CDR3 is TGTGCCAGTAGTTCTAAGGGGGGGTTTGGAGGGTATGTCACAGATACGCAGTATTTT. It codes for CASSSKGGFGGYVTDTQYF.

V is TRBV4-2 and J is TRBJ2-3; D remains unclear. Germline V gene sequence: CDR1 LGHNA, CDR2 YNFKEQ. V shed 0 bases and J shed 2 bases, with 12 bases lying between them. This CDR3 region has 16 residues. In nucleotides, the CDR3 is TGTGCCAGCAGCCAAGACTACAGCAGGAACACAGATACGCAGTATTTT. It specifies CASSQDYSRNTDTQYF.

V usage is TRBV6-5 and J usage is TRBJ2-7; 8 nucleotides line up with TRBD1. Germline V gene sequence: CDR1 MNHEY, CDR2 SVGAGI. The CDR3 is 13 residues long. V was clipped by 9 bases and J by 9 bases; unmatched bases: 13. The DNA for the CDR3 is TGTGCCAGTAAAGGACAGGGTTTACCAGGGCAGTACTTC. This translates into CASKGQGLPGQYF.

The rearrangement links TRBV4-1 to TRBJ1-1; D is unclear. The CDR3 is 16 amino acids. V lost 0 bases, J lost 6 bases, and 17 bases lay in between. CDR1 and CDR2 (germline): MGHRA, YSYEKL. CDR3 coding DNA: TGCGCCAGCAGCCAAGATCAGATCCTGGGCGGGGCTGAAGCTTTCTTT. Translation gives CASSQDQILGGAEAFF.

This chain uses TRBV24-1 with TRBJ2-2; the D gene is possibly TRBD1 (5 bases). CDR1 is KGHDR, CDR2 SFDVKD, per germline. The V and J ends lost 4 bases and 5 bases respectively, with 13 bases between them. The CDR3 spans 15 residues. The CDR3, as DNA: TGTGCCACCAGTGACTGGGGCGCTGGGACCGGGGAGCTGTTTTTT. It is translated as CATSDWGAGTGELFF.

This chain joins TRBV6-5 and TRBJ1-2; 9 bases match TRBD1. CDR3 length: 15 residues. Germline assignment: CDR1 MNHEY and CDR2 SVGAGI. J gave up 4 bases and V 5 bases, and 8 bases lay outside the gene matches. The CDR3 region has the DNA TGTGCCAGCAGTATACAACAGGGGGCGTTCTATGGCTACACCTTC. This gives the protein CASSIQQGAFYGYTF.

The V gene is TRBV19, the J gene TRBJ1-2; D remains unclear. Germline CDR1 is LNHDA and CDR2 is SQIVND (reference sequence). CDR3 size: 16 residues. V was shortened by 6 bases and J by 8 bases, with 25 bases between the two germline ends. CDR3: CASSRPRSLPPEGYTF. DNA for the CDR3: TGTGCCAGTAGCCGACCTCGTTCCCTGCCTCCGGAGGGCTACACCTTC. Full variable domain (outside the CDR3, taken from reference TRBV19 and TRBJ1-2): DGGITQSPKYLFRKEGQNVTLSCEQNLNHDAMYWYRQDPGQGLRLIYYSQIVNDFQKGDIAEGYSVSREKKESFPLTVTSAQKNPTAFYLCASSRPRSLPPEGYTFGSGTRLTVV.

CDR3 in amino acids: CASSLEGFLANYGYTF. The DNA for the CDR3 is TGTGCCAGCAGCTTAGAAGGTTTTCTAGCTAACTATGGCTACACCTTC. The chain employs TRBV7-8 and TRBJ1-2; the D is unclear. The V end lost 1 base, the J end lost 0 bases, and 12 bases lay between the germline ends. Looked up from germline, CDR1 is SGHVS and CDR2 is FQNEAQ. The CDR3 has 16 residues.

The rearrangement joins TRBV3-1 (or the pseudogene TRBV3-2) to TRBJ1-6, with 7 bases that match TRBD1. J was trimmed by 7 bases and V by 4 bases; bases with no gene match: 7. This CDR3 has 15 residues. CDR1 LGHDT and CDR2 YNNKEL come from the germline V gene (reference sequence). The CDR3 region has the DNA TGTGCCAGCAGCCCACCGGGACAGCGAAATTCACCCCTCCACTTT. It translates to CASSPPGQRNSPLHF.

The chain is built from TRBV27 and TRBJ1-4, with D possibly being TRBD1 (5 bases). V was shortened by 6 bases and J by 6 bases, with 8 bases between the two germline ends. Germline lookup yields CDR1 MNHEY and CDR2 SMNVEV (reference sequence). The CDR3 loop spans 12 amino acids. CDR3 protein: CASRIRDEKLFF. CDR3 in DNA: TGTGCCAGCAGGATCAGGGATGAAAAACTGTTTTTT.

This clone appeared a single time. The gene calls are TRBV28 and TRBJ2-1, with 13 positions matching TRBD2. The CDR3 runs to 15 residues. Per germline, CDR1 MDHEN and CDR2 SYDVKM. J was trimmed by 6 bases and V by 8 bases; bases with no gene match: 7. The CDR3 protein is CASLEGLAGINEQFF. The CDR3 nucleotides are TGTGCCAGCCTCGAGGGACTAGCGGGGATCAATGAGCAGTTCTTC.

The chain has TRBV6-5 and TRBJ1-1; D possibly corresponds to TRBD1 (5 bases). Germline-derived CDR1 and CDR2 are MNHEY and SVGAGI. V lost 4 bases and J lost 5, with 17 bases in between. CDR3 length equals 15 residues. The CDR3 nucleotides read TGTGCCAGCAGTTTACAGGCGGTTGCGAGGACTGAAGCTTTCTTT. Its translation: CASSLQAVARTEAFF.